These 2 T cell receptor beta chains share one sample of origin, sequenced in a study of identical twins. One entry per CDR3 protein results from TCRdb running MiXCR on the 5' RACE reads. This table has some 760,000 distinct CDR3 sequences, over 15% appearing once. The same specimen was also included in a second study, on T cells expressing NK-cell markers.

The sample comprised PBMCs. These TCRs come from a young woman in good health.

In nucleotides, the CDR3 is TGTGCCAGCAGTTTAATCGGGGCGAACACTGAAGCTTTCTTT. As protein: CASSLIGANTEAFF. The chain links TRBV12-3 or TRBV12-4 to TRBJ1-1; possibly TRBD1 for D (5 bases). This CDR3 is built from 14 residues. V was shortened by 2 bases and J by 1 base, with 8 bases between the two germline ends.

The chain links TRBV12-3 or TRBV12-4 to TRBJ2-3; D is uncertain. The CDR3 consists of 14 residues. V gave up 0 bases and J gave up 4 bases, with 8 bases separating them. DNA of the CDR3: TGTGCCAGCAGTTTAGCAGATAGGGCAGATACGCAGTATTTT. It is translated as CASSLADRADTQYF.